Sequencing of this T cell receptor (beta chain) was carried out in a study of T cell responses to AZD1222 COVID-19 vaccine. General study findings and limits: Elevations in Spike-specific TCR breadth and depth followed administration of two AZD1222 doses. Reports indicate that nearly half of spike-specific TCRs are directed at unmutated variant regions. At 160-218 and 743-854, vaccine-associated CD4 TCRs were dominant, and they spanned spike.

With respect to this clone: Antigen specificity is unknown.

V gave up 5 bases and J gave up 1 base; unmatched junction bases: 5. Germline V CDR1 and CDR2: MNHEY, SVGAGI. This CDR3 region has 14 residues. Some clones are missing from TCRdb's copy, which holds only in-frame ones; the method was immunoSEQ multiplex PCR. The table includes 150,000 to 200,000 clones, over 80% detected once. The sample in question was peripheral blood, obtained on day 0 of AZD1222 vaccination. The V and J genes are TRBV6-5 and TRBJ2-7; 7 bases agree with TRBD1. The TCR originated in an adult in good health. The CDR3 region has the DNA TGTGCCAGCAGTCAACCGGGACAGTCCTACGAGCAGTACTTC. Its translation: CASSQPGQSYEQYF.